Here is one TCR beta chain with its context. Its target is not known. This sample is drawn from a study of Graves' ophthalmopathy and Graves' hyperthyroidism. TCR beta CDR3 amplification used RNA transcripts. First-round RT-PCR used HTBI primers; second-round multiplex PCR followed. TCRdb redid the calling of the multiplex PCR reads with MiXCR, one entry per CDR3 protein. The sample shows 1 million to 1.3 million distinct CDR3 sequences, about 38% of them seen only once. Germline assignment: CDR1 SGHAT and CDR2 FQNNGV. The CDR3 runs to 12 residues. General study results and limits: Separation of ophthalmopathy from stable hyperthyroidism was achieved by a 13-signature model, at around 88% sensitivity and roughly 77% specificity. Blood contained most expanded thyroid clonotypes exceeding 0.001 frequency.

V is TRBV11-2 and J is TRBJ1-3; D perhaps matches TRBD1 (5 bases). The TCR comes from an adult man with Graves' hyperthyroidism. The sequencing sample was made of peripheral blood or thyroid tissue (not recorded which). Here the CDR3 DNA reads TGTACCACAGGCTTCTCTGGAAACACCATATATTTT. Translation gives CTTGFSGNTIYF.